The subject of this entry is one T cell receptor (beta chain). The sample belongs to a study of blood T cell repertoires in COVID-19. The overall study: Acute and convalescent COVID-19 samples came from the United States, Italy and Spain. T cells, B-cell-depleted T cells, or PBMCs supplied cDNA or gDNA.

Per the original methods: For nucleated cells, counts were estimated from reference gene primer amplification. Method: immunoSEQ multiplex PCR; TCRdb's copy keeps in-frame clones and lacks some. D and trimming come from the DNA, and the V and J calls and clone size come from that table. The repertoire holds about 140,000 clones, over 75% seen once, with roughly 5.3% in the top ten. This CDR3 has 14 residues. With 3 bases removed from V and 0 bases from J, the gap between germline ends came to 10 bases. Germline-derived CDR1 and CDR2 are SGDLS and YYNGEE. The gene calls are TRBV9 and TRBJ2-7; D might be TRBD2 (5 bases). This TCR derives from a woman between 45 and 65 years old with acute or convalescent COVID-19. The sequenced material came from peripheral blood. CDR3 region: CASSASSASYEQYF. The CDR3 nucleotides are TGTGCCAGCAGCGCCAGTAGCGCCTCCTACGAGCAGTACTTC.